The clone carrying this TCR beta chain has just a few counts. What it binds is not known. The data belong to a study of post-analysis software for immune sequencing data. Study-wide context: Multiple sclerosis in the patients followed relapsing-remitting, secondary progressive and progressive-relapsing courses.

Findings of the study overall: Normalized Chao1 diversity was significantly reduced in patients versus controls. Controls showed lower frequencies than patients for roughly five TRBV segments, and TRBV5-6, TRBV5-1 and TRBV20-1 were among these.

The germline gives CDR1 DFQATT, CDR2 SNEGSKA (reference sequence). This CDR3 comprises 18 residues. The V segment lost 2 bases and the J segment 7 bases; nucleotides outside the gene matches: 17. cDNA libraries of TCR beta carried unique molecular identifiers. Between roughly 1 and 10 million T cells gave rise to roughly 0.5 million cDNA molecules. Each CDR3 protein gets one entry after TCRdb re-called the PCR reads with MiXCR. The top ten clones hold around 4.7% of a sample with some 800,000 distinct CDR3 sequences, under 60% of them seen once. The receptor's source is a girl between 5 and 17 years old with multiple sclerosis. This chain connects TRBV20-1 to TRBJ2-1, with 10 bases lining up with TRBD1. The sample was blood. For the CDR3, the DNA is TGCAGTGCTAGATCCAGGGACAGGGGTTTTCAGGCCCTTAATGAGCAGTTCTTC. It encodes CSARSRDRGFQALNEQFF.